This T cell receptor (beta chain) was profiled in a study of T cells in Graves' hyperthyroidism and ophthalmopathy. Study conclusions and caveats: Most thyroid clonotypes that were expanded above 0.001 also turned up in blood. Ophthalmopathy was separated from stable hyperthyroidism by a 13 V-J model.

Diagnostic decisions used clinical symptoms, serum thyroxine and TRAb, thyroid ultrasound and orbital computed tomography. Extraction of PBMCs used 9 to 10 ml of fresh peripheral blood. Amplification of TCR beta CDR3 regions used RNA as the template. The study used the HTBI primer set for a first-round RT-PCR of the TCR CDR3. Each CDR3 protein gets one entry after TCRdb re-called the multiplex PCR reads with MiXCR. Here the sample spans 650,000 to 750,000 distinct CDR3 sequences, less than 15% being singletons. The V gene's germline CDR1 is MNHEY and CDR2 SVGEGT. Unmatched junction bases numbered 7, after V lost 5 bases and J lost 3 bases. CDR3 size: 17 residues. Only a few counts were recorded for this clonotype. Its antigen is undetermined.

The TCR was taken from a woman aged 18 to 35 with Graves' hyperthyroidism. The chain couples TRBV6-2 or TRBV6-3 to TRBJ2-1; TRBD2 agrees at 13 bases. Input material: blood. CDR3 coding DNA: TGTGCCAGCAGTCCCCGCACTAGCGGGAGGGGCTACAATGAGCAGTTCTTC. It specifies CASSPRTSGRGYNEQFF.